Below, 25 T cell receptor beta chains from the same sample are listed, as sequenced in a study of T cell clones after liver transplantation. TCRdb's table, derived via immunoSEQ multiplex PCR, lists solely in-frame clones and lacks some. The sample includes about 80,000 clones, about 82% of them seen just once. The material sequenced was CD4+ T cells from blood, taken 45 to 47 months after liver transplant. Receptors originate from a human patient who received a liver transplant. A share of the T cells may be of graft donor origin.

The chain has TRBV29-1 and TRBJ2-1, with 10 bases lining up with TRBD2. Trimming at V came to 6 bases and at J to 4 bases, leaving 6 bases not matched to a gene. This CDR3 has 14 residues. CDR1 and CDR2 from the germline V gene are SQVTM and ANQGSEA. The CDR3 region is CSVQGLAEYNEQFF. The CDR3 DNA sequence: TGCAGCGTCCAAGGACTAGCGGAATACAATGAGCAGTTCTTC.

V gene TRBV5-1 combines with J gene TRBJ1-2; D is possibly TRBD1 (6 bases). Per germline, CDR1 SGHRS and CDR2 YFSETQ. This CDR3 region has 11 residues. Trimming left V 7 bases short and J 4 bases short, with 8 bases between. The CDR3 loop reads CASVDSYGYTF. CDR3 nucleotides: TGCGCCAGCGTGGACAGCTATGGCTACACCTTC. The entire variable domain, with the rest obtained from reference TRBV5-1 and TRBJ1-2, is as follows: KAGVTQTPRYLIKTRGQQVTLSCSPISGHRSVSWYQQTPGQGLQFLFEYFSETQRNKGNFPGRFSGRQFSNSRSEMNVSTLELGDSALYLCASVDSYGYTFGSGTRLTVV.

The rearrangement uses TRBV5-1 and TRBJ2-5; possible D gene TRBD1, 5 bases. Germline V gene sequence: CDR1 SGHRS, CDR2 YFSETQ. The CDR3 is 15 amino acids. V was pared by 4 bases and J by 4 bases, with 17 bases between. CDR3 DNA sequence: TGCGCCAGCAGCGACCCCCGGCAGGGAACAGAGACCCAGTACTTC. This gives the protein CASSDPRQGTETQYF.

This rearrangement joins TRBV27 to TRBJ1-4; TRBD1 is a possible D gene (5 bases). Germline V gene data show CDR1 as MNHEY and CDR2 as SMNVEV (reference sequence). With 3 bases removed from V and 3 bases from J, the gap between germline ends came to 11 bases. The CDR3 is 15 residues long. The DNA for the CDR3 is TGTGCCAGCAGTTTCCTCGGGGCCGCTAATGAAAAACTGTTTTTT. This sequence encodes CASSFLGAANEKLFF.

The V gene is TRBV7-2, the J gene TRBJ1-5; D unclear. CDR1 and CDR2 (germline): SGHTA, FQGNSA. V was clipped by 5 bases and J by 7 bases, with 12 bases between them. CDR3 length: 13 residues. CDR3 loop: CASSPEVPQPQHF. The CDR3 DNA reads TGTGCCAGCAGCCCTGAGGTACCACAGCCCCAGCATTTT. The whole variable domain, remainder taken from reference TRBV7-2 and TRBJ1-5, is GAGVSQSPSNKVTEKGKDVELRCDPISGHTALYWYRQSLGQGLEFLIYFQGNSAPDKSGLPSDRFSAERTGGSVSTLTIQRTQQEDSAVYLCASSPEVPQPQHFGDGTRLSIL.

The V call is TRBV5-1, the J call TRBJ1-1; 10 bases are shared with TRBD1. The germline CDR1 and CDR2 sequences are SGHRS and YFSETQ. There are 15 residues in the CDR3. The V and J ends lost 4 bases and 4 bases, in that order; junction bases with no gene match: 7. The CDR3 DNA is TGCGCCAGCAGCCCCTCCTGGACAGGGGGCACTGAAGCTTTCTTT. Protein product: CASSPSWTGGTEAFF.

The chain links TRBV9 to TRBJ1-2; D is perhaps TRBD1 (5 bases). The CDR3 extends over 12 amino acids. The ends were cut back, 3 bases at V and 8 bases at J, with 11 bases in the middle. The germline gives CDR1 SGDLS, CDR2 YYNGEE. DNA for the CDR3: TGTGCCAGCAGCGGGGGGACGCGGGGCTACACCTTC. This encodes CASSGGTRGYTF.

This chain connects TRBV18 to TRBJ2-6; no clear D gene. The CDR3 is made up of 18 amino acids. The germline V gene encodes CDR1 KGHSH and CDR2 LQKENI. The V end lost 3 bases, the J end lost 1 base, and 16 bases lay between the germline ends. CDR3 DNA sequence: TGTGCCAGCTCACCTCAAAACAGCTTAATATCTGGGGCCAACGTCCTGACTTTC. Residues: CASSPQNSLISGANVLTF. The variable domain in full, with the rest retrieved from reference TRBV18 and TRBJ2-6, is NAGVMQNPRHLVRRRGQEARLRCSPMKGHSHVYWYRQLPEEGLKFMVYLQKENIIDESGMPKERFSAEFPKEGPSILRIQQVVRGDSAAYFCASSPQNSLISGANVLTFGAGSRLTVL.

The chain has TRBV10-3 and TRBJ2-7, with TRBD2 identical over 8 bases. V shed 5 bases, J shed 0 bases, and the junction held 9 bases outside the gene matches. Germline values: CDR1 ENHRY, CDR2 SYGVKD. The CDR3 has 16 residues. CDR3 residues: CAISQAGATSSYEQYF. The CDR3 nucleotides read TGTGCCATCAGTCAAGCGGGAGCCACAAGCTCCTACGAGCAGTACTTC.

The chain joins TRBV11-2 to TRBJ1-3; no clear D. V was trimmed by 0 bases and J by 0 bases, leaving 6 bases between them. The CDR3 extends over 15 amino acids. In germline, CDR1 is SGHAT, CDR2 FQNNGV. The CDR3 sequence is CASSLERGSGNTIYF. Written as DNA, the CDR3 is TGTGCCAGCAGCTTAGAGCGGGGCTCTGGAAACACCATATATTTT. The full variable domain, its missing parts supplied by reference TRBV11-2 and TRBJ1-3, is EAGVAQSPRYKIIEKRQSVAFWCNPISGHATLYWYQQILGQGPKLLIQFQNNGVVDDSQLPKDRFSAERLKGVDSTLKIQPAKLEDSAVYLCASSLERGSGNTIYFGEGSWLTVV.

The J gene is TRBJ1-5, the V gene TRBV29-1; the match to TRBD1 covers 8 bases. J gave up 5 bases and V 7 bases, and 7 bases lay outside the gene matches. Germline assignment: CDR1 SQVTM and CDR2 ANQGSEA. The CDR3 spans 13 residues. The CDR3 DNA reads TGCAGCGCCCGGGGACAGGAAGATCAGCCCCAGCATTTT. It is translated as CSARGQEDQPQHF.

The chain combines TRBV7-2 with TRBJ1-1; maybe TRBD1 (5 bases). This CDR3 contains 13 residues. The germline V and J ends were trimmed by 5 bases and 5 bases, with 12 bases remaining between them. Germline assignment: CDR1 SGHTA and CDR2 FQGNSA. Here the CDR3 reads CASSPRGWTEAFF. CDR3 sequence (DNA): TGTGCCAGCAGCCCCCGGGGGTGGACTGAAGCTTTCTTT.

This clone has more than one count but fewer than ten. This chain links TRBV7-8 with TRBJ2-3; D may match TRBD1 or TRBD2 (5 bases each). Germline V gives CDR1 SGHVS, CDR2 FQNEAQ. Trimming took off 5 bases at V and 2 bases at J, with 14 bases between the two ends. The CDR3 consists of 15 residues. CDR3 coding DNA: TGTGCCAGCAGCCGGGGCCGAGGTCCCACAGATACGCAGTATTTT. Translating it yields CASSRGRGPTDTQYF.

This chain uses TRBV5-4 with TRBJ2-3; D might be TRBD2 (6 bases). This CDR3 has 16 amino acids. Germline CDR1 is SGHNT and CDR2 is YYREEE (reference sequence). With 4 bases removed from V and 3 bases from J, the gap between germline ends came to 18 bases. Here the CDR3 DNA reads TGTGCCAGCAGCCGTGTTAAAGGAGGAGGGACAGATACGCAGTATTTT. Encoded protein: CASSRVKGGGTDTQYF.

This chain joins TRBV6-1 and TRBJ1-2; TRBD1 matches at 9 bases. This CDR3 comprises 14 residues. V gave up 6 bases and J gave up 6 bases; unmatched junction bases: 8. Germline V CDR1 and CDR2: MNHNS, SASEGT. The CDR3 here is CASRGTGTGNGYTF. The CDR3 region has the DNA TGTGCCAGCAGGGGAACCGGGACAGGGAATGGCTACACCTTC.

This chain joins TRBV16 and TRBJ1-1, with 7 bases identical to TRBD1. The CDR3 totals 15 residues. V lost 0 bases, J lost 3 bases, and 4 bases stayed unmatched. Per the germline V gene, CDR1 is KGHSY and CDR2 is FQNENV. CDR3 region: CASSQSPGQYTEAFF. In nucleotides, the CDR3 is TGTGCCAGCAGCCAATCTCCGGGACAGTACACTGAAGCTTTCTTT.

The CDR3 here is CASSPGLAGRSSYNEQFF. CDR3 nucleotide sequence: TGTGCCAGCTCACCAGGGTTAGCGGGAAGGAGCTCCTACAATGAGCAGTTCTTC. The genes are TRBV18 and TRBJ2-1; 8 nucleotides match TRBD2. Germline lookup yields CDR1 KGHSH and CDR2 LQKENI. This CDR3 contains 18 residues. V gave up 2 bases and J gave up 0 bases; unmatched junction bases: 9. Together with reference TRBV18 and TRBJ2-1, the CDR3 gives the full variable domain: NAGVMQNPRHLVRRRGQEARLRCSPMKGHSHVYWYRQLPEEGLKFMVYLQKENIIDESGMPKERFSAEFPKEGPSILRIQQVVRGDSAAYFCASSPGLAGRSSYNEQFFGPGTRLTVL.

This clone came up once. The J gene is TRBJ1-1, the V gene TRBV18; no definite D call. Trimming removed 2 bases from V and 1 base from J, with 14 bases in between. The germline gives CDR1 KGHSH, CDR2 LQKENI. CDR3 length: 16 residues. CDR3 bases: TGTGCCAGCTCACCAACGCTTTCCAGTCCGAACACTGAAGCTTTCTTT. Translating it yields CASSPTLSSPNTEAFF.

This chain connects TRBV9 to TRBJ2-3, with a weak D call TRBD2 (6 bases). The V gene lost 3 bases and the J gene lost 2 bases, with 16 bases spanning the gap. The CDR3 sequence is 16 residues long. Germline V gene sequence: CDR1 SGDLS, CDR2 YYNGEE. CDR3 protein: CASSARLDRHTDTQYF. CDR3 bases: TGTGCCAGCAGCGCAAGACTAGATCGGCACACAGATACGCAGTATTTT.

This clone was found a few times. This rearrangement joins TRBV28 to TRBJ1-1, with D maybe TRBD1 (5 bases). The V and J ends lost 6 bases and 0 bases respectively, with 17 bases between them. The germline V gene encodes CDR1 MDHEN and CDR2 SYDVKM. This CDR3 has 16 residues. CDR3 region: CASSRPWGNLNTEAFF. The CDR3 DNA is TGTGCCAGCAGCCGACCTTGGGGGAATTTGAACACTGAAGCTTTCTTT. Full variable domain (remainder filled in from reference TRBV28 and TRBJ1-1): DVKVTQSSRYLVKRTGEKVFLECVQDMDHENMFWYRQDPGLGLRLIYFSYDVKMKEKGDIPEGYSVSREKKERFSLILESASTNQTSMYLCASSRPWGNLNTEAFFGQGTRLTVV.

The chain has TRBV7-2 and TRBJ2-7, with a weak D call TRBD1 (5 bases). This CDR3 is built from 14 residues. Trimming took off 2 bases at V and 2 bases at J, with 10 bases between the two ends. CDR1 is SGHTA and CDR2 is FQGNSA in the germline V gene. The CDR3 nucleotides read TGTGCCAGCAGCTTAATTGACAGCGCCTACGAGCAGTACTTC. This sequence encodes CASSLIDSAYEQYF. Variable domain in full (rest from reference TRBV7-2 and TRBJ2-7): GAGVSQSPSNKVTEKGKDVELRCDPISGHTALYWYRQSLGQGLEFLIYFQGNSAPDKSGLPSDRFSAERTGGSVSTLTIQRTQQEDSAVYLCASSLIDSAYEQYFGPGTRLTVT.

The chain employs TRBV10-2 and TRBJ2-7, with TRBD2 matching 12 bases. Germline CDR1 and CDR2: WSHSY and SAAADI. V gave up 1 base and J gave up 5 bases; unmatched junction bases: 3. The CDR3 runs 15 residues. CDR3 in DNA: TGCGCCAGCAGTGAGTTACTAGCGGGAGGAAACGAGCAGTACTTC. It encodes CASSELLAGGNEQYF.

The chain employs TRBV14 and TRBJ2-1, with D possibly TRBD2 on 5 matching bases. This CDR3 contains 15 residues. Trimming shortened V by 4 bases and J by 4 bases, and 14 bases separated the two germline ends. Germline lookup yields CDR1 SGHDN and CDR2 FVKESK. Written as DNA, the CDR3 is TGTGCCAGCAGCCCCCCCGCGACGGGATACAATGAGCAGTTCTTC. Translating it yields CASSPPATGYNEQFF.

In its sample, this clone was seen a few times. This chain joins TRBV11-2 and TRBJ2-5; a weak D match, TRBD2 (5 bases). CDR3 length equals 14 residues. V lost 4 bases to trimming and J lost 9 bases, with 18 bases between them. Looked up from germline, CDR1 is SGHAT and CDR2 is FQNNGV. CDR3 protein: CASSSLREPGAQYF. The CDR3 DNA sequence: TGTGCCAGCAGCTCCCTTAGGGAGCCCGGGGCCCAGTACTTC.

V gene TRBV11-2 combines with J gene TRBJ2-3; 7 nucleotides align to TRBD2. The V gene end was trimmed by 3 bases and the J gene end by 1 base; junction bases not matched to a gene: 4. Germline CDR1 reads SGHAT; CDR2 reads FQNNGV. CDR3 size: 15 residues. In DNA form, the CDR3 reads TGTGCCAGCAGCTTTGCGGGAGTCGGCACAGATACGCAGTATTTT. It specifies CASSFAGVGTDTQYF.